A single sample gave rise to the 14 T cell receptor beta chains below, sequenced in a study of blood T cell repertoires in COVID-19. Libraries were prepared by immunoSEQ multiplex PCR; TCRdb keeps only in-frame clonotypes and omits some of them. The sample shows 110,000 to 150,000 clones, around 80% of them seen only once. Sequencing used PBMCs or T cells enriched from blood (not recorded which). Every receptor here comes from a woman aged 45-65 years who had recovered from COVID-19.

The V gene is TRBV19, the J gene TRBJ2-7; D remains ambiguous. This CDR3 contains 14 residues. In germline, CDR1 is LNHDA, CDR2 SQIVND (reference sequence). V shed 0 bases and J shed 0 bases, with 6 bases lying between them. CDR3 nucleotides: TGTGCCAGTAGTATAGATGTGAGCTCCTACGAGCAGTACGTC. It is translated as CASSIDVSSYEQYV.

The V and J genes are TRBV7-9 and TRBJ1-4; D gene unclear. From germline, CDR1 is SEHNR and CDR2 FQNEAQ (reference sequence). V was trimmed by 5 bases and J by 3 bases, leaving 10 bases between them. The CDR3 consists of 14 residues. CDR3 nucleotides: TGTGCCAGCAGCCGCCGCGCGGCTAATGAAAAACTGTTTTTT. Amino acids: CASSRRAANEKLFF. Complete variable domain (other parts from reference TRBV7-9 and TRBJ1-4): DTGVSQNPRHKITKRGQNVTFRCDPISEHNRLYWYRQTLGQGPEFLTYFQNEAQLEKSRLLSDRFSAERPKGSFSTLEIQRTEQGDSAMYLCASSRRAANEKLFFGSGTQLSVL.

This clone has just one count. The J gene is TRBJ1-4, the V gene TRBV19; TRBD1 aligns across 7 bases. This CDR3 comprises 15 residues. The V and J ends lost 5 bases and 1 base, in that order; junction bases with no gene match: 4. Germline CDR1 is LNHDA and CDR2 is SQIVND (reference sequence). The CDR3 region has the DNA TGTGCCAGTAGTGATGACAGGGTAACTAATGAAAAACTGTTTTTT. Protein product: CASSDDRVTNEKLFF.

This clone was detected a few times. This sequence joins TRBV13 and TRBJ2-3; 10 positions agree with TRBD2. The CDR3 has 17 residues. Germline lookup yields CDR1 PRHDT and CDR2 FYEKMQ (reference sequence). J was trimmed by 8 bases and V by 7 bases; bases with no gene match: 18. CDR3 amino acids: CASTSMDASGGTGTQYF. The CDR3, as DNA: TGTGCCAGCACCTCCATGGATGCTAGCGGGGGCACGGGTACGCAGTATTTT.

This clone appeared many times. The chain links TRBV7-2 to TRBJ2-7; 7 bases align to TRBD1. This CDR3 is 13 amino acids long. The trim removed 3 bases at V and 4 bases at J, leaving 3 bases unmatched. CDR1 and CDR2 (germline): SGHTA, FQGNSA. CDR3 sequence: CASSFSQGYEQYV. The CDR3 nucleotides are TGTGCCAGCAGCTTTTCACAGGGGTACGAGCAGTACGTC.

This clone was detected a few times. The chain is built from TRBV10-2 and TRBJ2-4, with a possible D match to TRBD2 (7 bases). Trimming took 0 bases from V and 8 from J, leaving 14 bases between them. The CDR3 sequence is 15 residues long. Germline CDR1 WSHSY, CDR2 SAAADI. In nucleotides, the CDR3 is TGCGCCAGCAGTGAGTCGCCGGGGGGCCGGGACATTCAGTACTTC. Its translation: CASSESPGGRDIQYF.

The chain uses TRBV2 and TRBJ1-5; no clear D. Germline CDR1 is SNHLY and CDR2 is FYNNEI. CDR3 length: 12 amino acids. The ends were cut back, 2 bases at V and 9 bases at J, with 8 bases in the middle. The CDR3: CASSEWPGPQHF. The CDR3 DNA reads as TGTGCCAGCAGTGAATGGCCGGGGCCCCAGCATTTT.

The chain uses TRBV2 and TRBJ1-6; possibly TRBD1 for D (5 bases). The germline V gene encodes CDR1 SNHLY and CDR2 FYNNEI. The CDR3 runs to 15 residues. V lost 6 bases and J 5 bases, leaving 14 bases between the germline ends. CDR3 DNA: TGTGCCAGCAGCGACTTGGGGGGGGATAATTCACCCCTCCACTTT. This codes for CASSDLGGDNSPLHF.

The gene calls are TRBV7-3 and TRBJ2-1; D perhaps matches TRBD2 (6 bases). CDR3 length equals 14 residues. Trimming stripped 3 bases from V and 0 bases from J, with 6 bases between. Germline V lookup: CDR1 SGHTA, CDR2 FQGTGA. The CDR3 DNA reads as TGTGCCAGCAGCTTTAGCGGCTCCTACAATGAGCAGTTCTTC. Protein sequence: CASSFSGSYNEQFF.

The rearrangement uses TRBV28 and TRBJ1-2; 7 bases map to TRBD1. The V segment lost 3 bases and the J segment 4 bases; nucleotides outside the gene matches: 8. This CDR3 has 15 residues. The germline gives CDR1 MDHEN, CDR2 SYDVKM. CDR3 residues: CASSLGGGTVYGYTF. The CDR3 coding sequence is TGTGCCAGCAGTTTGGGTGGAGGGACAGTCTATGGCTACACCTTC.

CDR3 residues: CASKPGVRAEAFF. The CDR3 coding sequence is TGTGCCAGCAAACCGGGGGTGCGCGCTGAAGCTTTCTTT. V is TRBV6-5 and J is TRBJ1-1; maybe TRBD1 (5 bases). CDR1 and CDR2 (germline): MNHEY, SVGAGI. The V end was cut by 7 bases, the J end by 6 bases, with 15 bases between. This CDR3 has 13 amino acids.

V and J are TRBV14 and TRBJ2-5, with 9 bases fitting TRBD1. There are 19 residues in the CDR3. From germline, CDR1 is SGHDN and CDR2 FVKESK. V dropped 0 bases and J dropped 1; count of bases not matched to a gene: 12. The CDR3 loop reads CASSQDPNFGTGSQETQYF. DNA of the CDR3: TGTGCCAGCAGCCAAGATCCCAACTTCGGGACAGGGTCCCAAGAGACCCAGTACTTC.

The chain combines TRBV30 with TRBJ2-3, with 10 bases that match TRBD2. CDR3 length: 16 amino acids. The J segment lost 4 bases and the V segment lost 5 bases, leaving 12 bases of the junction unmatched. The germline gives CDR1 GTSNPN, CDR2 SVGIG (reference sequence). CDR3 DNA: TGTGCCTGGGGGAGTGGAGCTAGCGGGGGTTCAGATACGCAGTATTTT. Its protein is CAWGSGASGGSDTQYF.

Only a few counts were recorded for this clone. Here the CDR3 reads CASSSGQDYSPLHF. DNA for the CDR3: TGTGCCAGCAGCTCTGGACAGGACTACTCACCCCTCCACTTT. The chain uses TRBV4-2 and TRBJ1-6; TRBD1 agrees at 7 bases. There are 14 residues in the CDR3. Germline V gives CDR1 LGHNA, CDR2 YNFKEQ. After removal of 5 bases from V and 10 bases from J, the junction contained 8 bases not matched to a gene.